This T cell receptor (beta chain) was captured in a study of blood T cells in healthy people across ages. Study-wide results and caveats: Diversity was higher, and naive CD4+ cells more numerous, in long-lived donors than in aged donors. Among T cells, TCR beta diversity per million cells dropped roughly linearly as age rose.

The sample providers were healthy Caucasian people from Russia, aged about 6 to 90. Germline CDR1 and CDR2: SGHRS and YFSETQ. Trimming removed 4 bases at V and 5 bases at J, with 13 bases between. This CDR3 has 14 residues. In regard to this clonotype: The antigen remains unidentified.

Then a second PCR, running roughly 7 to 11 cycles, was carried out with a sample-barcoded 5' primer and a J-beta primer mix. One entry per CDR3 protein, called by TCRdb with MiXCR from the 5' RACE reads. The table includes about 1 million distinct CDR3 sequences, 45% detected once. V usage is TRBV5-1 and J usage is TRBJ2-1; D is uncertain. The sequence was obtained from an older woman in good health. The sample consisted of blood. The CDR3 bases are TGCGCCAGCAGCGTACTCGCGAAAAACAATGAGCAGTTCTTC. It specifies CASSVLAKNNEQFF.